Shown below are 15 T cell receptor delta chains from a single sample sequenced in a study of gamma-delta chains in newborns, infants, children. TCRdb processed the reads again with the CATT caller. The table lists roughly 4,400 delta-chain clones, 30% to 40% of them singletons. Sequenced input: blood. Source of these receptors: a child who received the measles vaccine.

For this clone: The same CDR3 also results from other DNA sequences found in this sample. This chain connects TRDV2 to TRDJ1; D is perhaps TRDD3 (6 bases). The germline gives CDR1 GEAIGNYY, CDR2 EKD. This CDR3 has 22 amino acids. Between the trimmed V and J ends, which lost 3 bases and 0 bases, there was a span of 34 bases. CDR3 nucleotide sequence: TGTGCCTGTGACGCTTCGAGGGAATTTTTGGGGGGGCTCCGTACGTACACCGATAAACTCATCTTT. This gives the protein CACDASREFLGGLRTYTDKLIF.

This clone was seen more than once but under ten times. This sequence joins TRDV1 and TRDJ1; 8 bases line up with TRDD3. The germline gives CDR1 TSWWSYY, CDR2 QGS. CDR3 length: 14 amino acids. V shed 5 bases and J 11 bases; nucleotides not matched to a gene: 13. The CDR3 nucleotides read TGTGCTCTTGGGAACTTACTGGCTGGGGGAGGGCTCATCTTT. It is translated as CALGNLLAGGGLIF.

On this clone itself: This may be a read error: a much more frequent sequence differs by one nucleotide. V gene TRDV2 combines with J gene TRDJ1; 10 bases fit TRDD3. The trim removed 0 bases at V and 4 bases at J, leaving 28 bases unmatched. Per germline, CDR1 GEAIGNYY and CDR2 EKD. This CDR3 spans 23 amino acids. The CDR3 sequence is CACDTPQLPLYWGIVNPHDKLIF. DNA of the CDR3: TGTGCCTGTGACACCCCTCAGCTTCCGCTATACTGGGGGATCGTTAACCCCCACGATAAACTCATCTTT.

This clone showed up just a few times. The rearrangement joins TRDV1 to TRDJ1; the match to TRDD2 covers 7 bases. With 3 bases clipped from V and 2 bases from J, the junction kept 30 bases outside the gene matches. This CDR3 has 23 amino acids. Germline assignment: CDR1 TSWWSYY and CDR2 QGS. CDR3 bases: TGTGCTCTTGGGGACCATTTCCTACCAAAGTACTGGTTCGCCGACCCTACGACCGATAAACTCATCTTT. It is translated as CALGDHFLPKYWFADPTTDKLIF.

The rearrangement uses TRDV1 and TRDJ1; no clear D gene. CDR1 is TSWWSYY, CDR2 QGS, per germline. Between the trimmed V and J ends, which lost 4 bases and 9 bases, there was a span of 24 bases. The CDR3 consists of 16 residues. The CDR3 coding sequence is TGTGCTCTTGGGGCCCGATTTTCCCCCGACGGGGCTGAACTCATCTTT. Its protein product is CALGARFSPDGAELIF.

The rearrangement joins TRDV1 to TRDJ1, with TRDD3 matching over 10 bases. J gave up 0 bases and V 1 base, and 20 bases lay outside the gene matches. The CDR3 runs 22 residues. Germline CDR1 TSWWSYY, CDR2 QGS. The CDR3 nucleotides are TGTGCTCTTGGGGAACCCCCACTCCCTATTAGTACTGGGGGATGTTACACCGATAAACTCATCTTT. Its protein is CALGEPPLPISTGGCYTDKLIF.

This clone has more than one count but fewer than ten. V usage is TRDV2 and J usage is TRDJ1, with D unclear. Germline V CDR1 and CDR2: GEAIGNYY, EKD. V lost 3 bases to trimming and J lost 0 bases, with 13 bases between them. CDR3 length equals 15 residues. The CDR3 reads CACDVFTRDTDKLIF. CDR3 nucleotides: TGTGCCTGTGACGTCTTTACCCGGGACACCGATAAACTCATCTTT.

The chain couples TRDV1 to TRDJ1; 7 bases agree with TRDD3. The CDR3 is made up of 16 amino acids. V was pared by 7 bases and J by 6 bases, with 17 bases of the junction left unmatched. In germline, CDR1 is TSWWSYY, CDR2 QGS. The CDR3 DNA sequence: TGTGCTCTTGTTACGGGGGATTCCGCCTCCTGGAATAAACTCATCTTT. This codes for CALVTGDSASWNKLIF.

In this sample, this clone turned up a few times. The chain uses TRDV1 and TRDJ1; D gene uncertain. Looked up from germline, CDR1 is TSWWSYY and CDR2 is QGS. The CDR3 is made up of 17 amino acids. V dropped 2 bases and J dropped 0 bases, with 16 bases sitting between them. DNA of the CDR3: TGTGCTCTTGGGGAATTCAGAGCCCTAGTTTACACCGATAAACTCATCTTT. Translation gives CALGEFRALVYTDKLIF.

This rearrangement joins TRDV1 to TRDJ1; D is perhaps TRDD2 (5 bases). The length of the CDR3 is 17 residues. Per the germline V gene, CDR1 is TSWWSYY and CDR2 is QGS. The ends were cut back, 5 bases at V and 2 bases at J, with 21 bases in the middle. The DNA for the CDR3 is TGTGCTCTTGGGAATTCTTCCCGCACGCATTGGACCGATAAACTCATCTTT. This encodes CALGNSSRTHWTDKLIF.

Of note for this clone: This may stem from a read error, because a much larger clone lies one nucleotide away. The chain has TRDV1 and TRDJ1; 9 nucleotides agree with TRDD2. The CDR3 sequence is 21 residues long. V dropped 2 bases and J dropped 7; count of bases not matched to a gene: 26. Germline CDR1 and CDR2: TSWWSYY and QGS. CDR3 sequence reads: CALGEIRPSYRGGRLMGKLIF. The CDR3 region has the DNA TGTGCTCTTGGGGAAATCAGGCCTTCCTACAGAGGGGGACGCTTAATGGGTAAACTCATCTTT.

This clone was counted between two and nine times. The chain carries TRDV3 and TRDJ1, with D possibly matching TRDD3 (7 bases). The germline V gene has CDR1 TVYSNPD and CDR2 GDNSRS (reference sequence). The germline V and J ends were trimmed by 4 bases and 6 bases, with 45 bases remaining between them. There are 22 residues in the CDR3. The CDR3 DNA is TGTGCCTCGTTAGGGGCCTTCCCAGAGTACTGGGGACAAAACGACCTTAGAAATAAACTCATCTTT. This codes for CASLGAFPEYWGQNDLRNKLIF.

This clone turned up a few times. This sequence is one base from a far larger clone and is likely a read error. The chain uses TRDV1 and TRDJ1; 7 positions match TRDD3. The CDR3 has 18 amino acids. Germline V lookup: CDR1 TSWWSYY, CDR2 QGS. The ends lost 0 bases at V and 7 bases at J; junction bases unmatched: 17. The CDR3 coding sequence is TGTGCTCTTGGGGAACTAGCTCTTACAGTACTGGGGATGGGTAAACTCATCTTT. Protein sequence: CALGELALTVLGMGKLIF.

This clone was found a few times. A far bigger clonotype differs at one base, so this is likely a read error. The sample has other DNA sequences that encode this CDR3 too. The chain carries TRDV1 and TRDJ2; either TRDD2 or TRDD3 may fit D (6 bases each). The CDR3 loop spans 18 amino acids. Germline lookup yields CDR1 TSWWSYY and CDR2 QGS. The CDR3 sequence is CALESYGKYWALTAQLFF. CDR3 DNA: TGTGCTCTTGAATCCTACGGGAAGTACTGGGCCTTGACGGCACAACTCTTCTTT.

This clone was seen only a few times. The J gene is TRDJ1, the V gene TRDV1; 9 bases are a match to TRDD3. Germline trimming cut 2 bases from V and 0 bases from J; bases unmatched to any gene: 28. CDR1 is TSWWSYY, CDR2 QGS, per germline. This CDR3 has 24 amino acids. CDR3 nucleotides: TGTGCTCTTGGGGAAGTCGGCTTCTACTTGGGCTTTTACTGGGGGACACCATACACCGATAAACTCATCTTT. As protein: CALGEVGFYLGFYWGTPYTDKLIF.